This T cell receptor (beta chain) was observed in a study of T cells in Graves' hyperthyroidism and ophthalmopathy. Whole-study results and caveats: Most thyroid clonotypes that were expanded above 0.001 also turned up in blood.

Amplified TCR beta CDR3 regions derived from RNA transcripts. First-round RT-PCR targeting the TCR CDR3 was performed with the HTBI primer set. Each CDR3 protein is one row after TCRdb ran MiXCR on the multiplex PCR reads. Of around 690,000 distinct CDR3 sequences listed, less than 25% are singletons. CDR1 is SGHRS, CDR2 YFSETQ, per germline. The CDR3 is 15 amino acids. Trimming cost V 4 bases and J 5 bases, with 18 bases left between them. The sample holds a few counts of this clonotype. What it binds is not known. V gene TRBV5-1 combines with J gene TRBJ2-5; a possible D gene is TRBD2 (6 bases). Sequencing was carried out using blood. The sequence derives from a man aged 25 to 40 with Graves' ophthalmopathy. The CDR3 DNA follows: TGCGCCAGCAGCACAATCGGCGGGAAAGGGGAGACCCAGTACTTC. Residues: CASSTIGGKGETQYF.